The 25 T cell receptor beta chains below come from one sample, sequenced in a study of blood T cell repertoires in COVID-19. Assay used: immunoSEQ multiplex PCR; TCRdb lists only in-frame clones, some missing. Among 300,000 to 350,000 clones listed, around 90% were seen once. Specimen: PBMCs or T cells enriched from blood (not recorded which). These receptors came from a woman between 18 and 29 years old with acute COVID-19.

The chain links TRBV28 to TRBJ1-3, with 7 positions matching TRBD1. Germline-derived CDR1 and CDR2 are MDHEN and SYDVKM. This CDR3 comprises 18 residues. V was pared by 5 bases and J by 0 bases, with 13 bases of the junction left unmatched. CDR3 amino acids: CASSALAGQKDSGNTIYF. CDR3 DNA sequence: TGTGCCAGCAGTGCTCTGGCGGGACAGAAAGACTCTGGAAACACCATATATTTT.

This chain uses TRBV6-4 with TRBJ2-1, with D perhaps matching TRBD2 (6 bases). Trimming pared 0 bases from V and 5 bases from J, leaving 11 bases between. Germline CDR1 and CDR2: MRHNA and SNTAGT. CDR3 length equals 15 residues. The CDR3 DNA follows: TGTGCCAGCAGTGACTCGGAGGGGAGCAACAATGAGCAGTTCTTC. Translation: CASSDSEGSNNEQFF.

In regard to this clone: Other DNA sequences from this sample encode an identical CDR3 as well. The CDR3 region is CASSLQGNQPQHF. The DNA for the CDR3 is TGTGCCAGCAGCTTACAGGGTAATCAGCCCCAGCATTTT. This chain joins TRBV7-9 and TRBJ1-5, with D perhaps matching TRBD1 (5 bases). This CDR3 is 13 amino acids long. Germline values: CDR1 SEHNR, CDR2 FQNEAQ (reference sequence). Trimming stripped 2 bases from V and 4 bases from J, with 6 bases between.

V is TRBV16 and J is TRBJ2-5; 7 bases match TRBD2. Trimming removed 4 bases from V and 4 bases from J; junction bases left unmatched: 9. This CDR3 is built from 15 residues. Germline CDR1 reads KGHSY; CDR2 reads FQNENV. DNA of the CDR3: TGTGCCAGCAGCCTCGACAGTGGGAGGGGAGAGACCCAGTACTTC. Amino acids: CASSLDSGRGETQYF.

This chain connects TRBV2 to TRBJ2-3; TRBD2 aligns across 11 bases. The germline V gene has CDR1 SNHLY and CDR2 FYNNEI. This CDR3 spans 15 amino acids. V dropped 6 bases and J dropped 3; count of bases not matched to a gene: 5. The CDR3 DNA is TGTGCCAGCAGGGACCGGACTAGCGGGACAGATACGCAGTATTTT. Its protein product is CASRDRTSGTDTQYF.

This chain connects TRBV29-1 to TRBJ2-3; 7 nucleotides agree with TRBD1. This CDR3 spans 12 amino acids. Germline CDR1 is SQVTM and CDR2 is ANQGSEA. V was clipped by 7 bases and J by 7 bases; unmatched bases: 8. As DNA, the CDR3 is TGCAGCGGGGTGACAGGGCCCCATACGCAGTATTTT. Protein: CSGVTGPHTQYF.

This chain connects TRBV2 to TRBJ1-5, with 7 bases that match TRBD1. The trim removed 5 bases at V and 3 bases at J, leaving 4 bases unmatched. Germline CDR1 is SNHLY and CDR2 is FYNNEI. The CDR3 totals 14 residues. CDR3 in amino acids: CASSSTGNNQPQHF. CDR3 DNA: TGTGCCAGCAGTTCGACAGGGAACAATCAGCCCCAGCATTTT.

On this clone: This sample also contains other DNA sequences that code for the same CDR3. This chain connects TRBV19 to TRBJ1-5; TRBD1 might be the D (5 bases). CDR3 size: 14 residues. Trimming took 3 bases from V and 4 from J, leaving 10 bases between them. Germline assignment: CDR1 LNHDA and CDR2 SQIVND (reference sequence). The CDR3 DNA reads TGTGCCAGTAGTATCTCCGGGGGGAATCAGCCCCAGCATTTT. The encoded protein is CASSISGGNQPQHF.

The chain uses TRBV10-2 and TRBJ2-6; 10 nucleotides align to TRBD1. Trimming cost V 1 base and J 4 bases; bases outside gene matches: 10. Germline V CDR1 and CDR2: WSHSY, SAAADI. CDR3 size: 19 residues. In DNA form, the CDR3 reads TGCGCCAGCAGTGAGTTTAAGGGACAGGGGAAACCCGGGGCCAACGTCCTGACTTTC. Its translation: CASSEFKGQGKPGANVLTF.

This chain uses TRBV5-8 with TRBJ2-7, with D perhaps matching TRBD2 (6 bases). This CDR3 is built from 11 residues. Per the germline V gene, CDR1 is SGHTS and CDR2 is YDEGEE. V lost 1 base to trimming and J lost 12 bases, with 11 bases between them. The chain's CDR3 is CASSLMGLPYF. The CDR3 DNA reads TGTGCCAGCAGCTTGATGGGACTGCCGTACTTC.

V is TRBV12-3 or TRBV12-4 and J is TRBJ1-1; TRBD1 is a possible D gene (6 bases). Deletions cut 2 bases from V and 11 bases from J, with 12 bases between. The CDR3 is 12 amino acids. Here the CDR3 reads CASSLRGARAFF. The CDR3 DNA reads TGTGCCAGCAGTTTACGGGGGGCGCGGGCTTTCTTT.

The rearrangement uses TRBV4-2 and TRBJ2-7; 10 positions match TRBD2. The CDR3 loop spans 17 amino acids. With 4 bases clipped from V and 2 bases from J, the junction kept 11 bases outside the gene matches. Germline CDR1 LGHNA, CDR2 YNFKEQ. In nucleotides, the CDR3 is TGTGCCAGCAGCCGCTGGGTGGGCCTAGCGGGAGCCTACGAGCAGTACTTC. Encoded protein: CASSRWVGLAGAYEQYF.

The chain uses TRBV11-2 and TRBJ1-5; no reliable D call. The CDR3 extends over 15 amino acids. Germline V gene data show CDR1 as SGHAT and CDR2 as FQNNGV. Trimming shortened V by 5 bases and J by 0 bases, and 11 bases separated the two germline ends. The chain's CDR3 is CASSPYTGSNQPQHF. For the CDR3, the DNA is TGTGCCAGCAGCCCTTACACGGGTAGCAATCAGCCCCAGCATTTT.

The chain uses TRBV19 and TRBJ1-4; D call uncertain. The CDR3 contains 14 residues. Germline V gene lookup returns CDR1 LNHDA and CDR2 SQIVND (reference sequence). V was cut by 3 bases and J by 3 bases, with 8 bases left in between. The chain's CDR3 is CASSITPANEKLFF. The CDR3 DNA reads TGTGCCAGTAGTATTACCCCAGCTAATGAAAAACTGTTTTTT.

This chain links TRBV6-4 with TRBJ2-5, with 10 positions matching TRBD1. This CDR3 spans 15 amino acids. Germline assignment: CDR1 MRHNA and CDR2 SNTAGT. With V trimmed by 4 bases and J by 5 bases, 7 bases remained unmatched. The DNA for the CDR3 is TGTGCCAGCAGTGCCGCTGGACAGGGGGTTGAGACCCAGTACTTC. This gives the protein CASSAAGQGVETQYF.

This chain connects TRBV28 to TRBJ1-3; D is possibly TRBD1 (5 bases). This CDR3 region has 14 residues. Germline V gene lookup returns CDR1 MDHEN and CDR2 SYDVKM. Deletions cut 5 bases from V and 0 bases from J, with 8 bases between. The CDR3 DNA is TGTGCCAGCAGTCACAGGATCTCTGGAAACACCATATATTTT. Translating gives CASSHRISGNTIYF.

This chain links TRBV3-1 (or the pseudogene TRBV3-2) with TRBJ2-7, with a weak D call TRBD1 (6 bases). CDR1 and CDR2 (germline): LGHDT, YNNKEL (reference sequence). The CDR3 is 13 residues long. V lost 1 base and J lost 5, with 9 bases in between. The CDR3 DNA is TGTGCCAGCAGCCAAGTGGCAGGGGACGAGCAGTACTTC. Its protein is CASSQVAGDEQYF.

This clone was detected once. Other nucleotide sequences from this sample produce the same CDR3. The chain has TRBV9 and TRBJ2-2; possible D gene TRBD2, 6 bases. Germline V gene data show CDR1 as SGDLS and CDR2 as YYNGEE. CDR3 length equals 15 residues. Trimming left V 0 bases short and J 0 bases short, with 6 bases between. This CDR3 is CASSVGLANTGELFF. DNA for the CDR3: TGTGCCAGCAGCGTAGGACTAGCGAACACCGGGGAGCTGTTTTTT.

The chain recombines TRBV5-1 with TRBJ2-3, with 12 bases aligning to TRBD2. Germline CDR1 and CDR2: SGHRS and YFSETQ. V was pared by 0 bases and J by 0 bases, with 5 bases of the junction left unmatched. This CDR3 comprises 18 residues. The CDR3 protein is CASSLALAGGASTDTQYF. The CDR3 DNA follows: TGCGCCAGCAGCTTGGCTCTAGCGGGAGGGGCCAGCACAGATACGCAGTATTTT.

The rearrangement uses TRBV29-1 and TRBJ1-1, with D possibly TRBD1 on 6 matching bases. Trimming left V 7 bases short and J 1 base short, with 16 bases between. CDR3 length: 14 amino acids. Germline-derived CDR1 and CDR2 are SQVTM and ANQGSEA. CDR3 protein: CSAGGGQSNTEAFF. The CDR3 DNA is TGCAGCGCCGGTGGGGGACAATCGAACACTGAAGCTTTCTTT.

This sequence joins TRBV7-6 and TRBJ2-7; 12 bases align to TRBD2. CDR1 and CDR2 from the germline V gene are SGHVS and FNYEAQ. The CDR3 sequence is 15 residues long. Trimming took 5 bases from V and 5 from J; bases not matched to a gene: 7. This chain's CDR3 is CASSHTSGRINEQYF. The CDR3 bases are TGTGCCAGCAGCCATACTAGCGGGAGGATCAACGAGCAGTACTTC.

The chain joins TRBV7-9 to TRBJ2-7, with TRBD2 identical over 8 bases. The J segment lost 2 bases and the V segment lost 6 bases, leaving 9 bases of the junction unmatched. The CDR3 is made up of 15 amino acids. Germline lookup yields CDR1 SEHNR and CDR2 FQNEAQ (reference sequence). The CDR3 DNA sequence: TGTGCCAGCAGTTCGGGGGGGCGAGATGCCTACGAGCAGTACTTC. Residues: CASSSGGRDAYEQYF. Drawing the rest from reference TRBV7-9 and TRBJ2-7, the complete variable domain is DTGVSQNPRHKITKRGQNVTFRCDPISEHNRLYWYRQTLGQGPEFLTYFQNEAQLEKSRLLSDRFSAERPKGSFSTLEIQRTEQGDSAMYLCASSSGGRDAYEQYFGPGTRLTVT.

The J gene is TRBJ2-1, the V gene TRBV11-3; 10 bases agree with TRBD2. This CDR3 spans 15 amino acids. Looked up from germline, CDR1 is SGHNT and CDR2 is YENEEA. V was clipped by 5 bases and J by 4 bases; unmatched bases: 5. The CDR3 region has the DNA TGTGCCAGCAGCCCGGGACTAGCGCCTTACAATGAGCAGTTCTTC. Protein product: CASSPGLAPYNEQFF.

The chain recombines TRBV28 with TRBJ1-5, with 8 bases aligning to TRBD1. Per the germline V gene, CDR1 is MDHEN and CDR2 is SYDVKM. The J segment lost 6 bases and the V segment lost 5 bases, leaving 9 bases of the junction unmatched. This CDR3 has 15 amino acids. The CDR3 DNA reads TGTGCCAGCAGTACCCCGGACAGGGAGGGTCAGCCCCAGCATTTT. As protein: CASSTPDREGQPQHF.

The rearrangement joins TRBV3-1 (or the pseudogene TRBV3-2) to TRBJ2-5; possibly TRBD1 for D (5 bases). The CDR3 is made up of 15 amino acids. CDR1 and CDR2 (germline): LGHDT, YNNKEL (reference sequence). Between the trimmed V and J ends, which lost 4 bases and 3 bases, there was a span of 15 bases. In nucleotides, the CDR3 is TGTGCCAGCAGCCCCCGAGGCGTCAGGGAAGAGACCCAGTACTTC. This translates into CASSPRGVREETQYF.